These 19 T cell receptor beta chains were all obtained from the same sample, sequenced in a study of blood T cell repertoires in COVID-19. Using immunoSEQ multiplex PCR, the repertoire was profiled, and TCRdb retains in-frame clones only, with some absent. This sample yields tens of thousands of clones, of which under 90% are seen a single time; approximately 4% belongs to the top ten. Sequencing input: peripheral blood. These TCRs come from an older woman with acute or convalescent COVID-19.

The chain combines TRBV7-9 with TRBJ1-4; 9 bases match TRBD1. Per germline, CDR1 SEHNR and CDR2 FQNEAQ (reference sequence). The CDR3 length is 16 residues. The V gene end was trimmed by 4 bases and the J gene end by 1 base; junction bases not matched to a gene: 4. The CDR3 reads CASSSQGALTNEKLFF. DNA for the CDR3: TGTGCCAGCAGCTCACAGGGGGCCTTAACTAATGAAAAACTGTTTTTT.

The chain is built from TRBV4-1 and TRBJ2-1; possible D gene TRBD1, 6 bases. Germline CDR1 and CDR2: MGHRA and YSYEKL. Trimming stripped 0 bases from V and 3 bases from J, with 15 bases between. The CDR3 consists of 17 residues. CDR3 DNA sequence: TGCGCCAGCAGCCAAGATCCAAGGACAGTGAGCTACAATGAGCAGTTCTTC. Protein sequence: CASSQDPRTVSYNEQFF.

This clone was seen a single time. The V call is TRBV9, the J call TRBJ1-1; D uncertain. This CDR3 region has 18 residues. Germline loops: CDR1 SGDLS, CDR2 YYNGEE. V was clipped by 0 bases and J by 2 bases, with 20 bases between them. The CDR3 sequence: CASSVGLARQTHNTEAFF. For the CDR3, the DNA is TGTGCCAGCAGCGTAGGGTTAGCAAGGCAGACTCATAACACTGAAGCTTTCTTT. Together with reference TRBV9 and TRBJ1-1, the CDR3 gives the full variable domain: DSGVTQTPKHLITATGQRVTLRCSPRSGDLSVYWYQQSLDQGLQFLIQYYNGEERAKGNILERFSAQQFPDLHSELNLSSLELGDSALYFCASSVGLARQTHNTEAFFGQGTRLTVV.

V usage is TRBV7-9 and J usage is TRBJ2-1, with 9 bases aligning to TRBD1. This CDR3 is 18 amino acids long. Trimming took 3 bases from V and 6 from J; bases not matched to a gene: 15. Germline V gene data show CDR1 as SEHNR and CDR2 as FQNEAQ (reference sequence). CDR3 coding DNA: TGTGCCAGCAGCTTGGCTTTAAAGGACAGGGGAGTCTCCAATGAGCAGTTCTTC. Protein: CASSLALKDRGVSNEQFF.

This chain uses TRBV9 with TRBJ1-6; D is ambiguous. The CDR3 has 12 residues. The V end was cut by 0 bases, the J end by 10 bases, with 5 bases between. Germline V gives CDR1 SGDLS, CDR2 YYNGEE. This CDR3 reads CASSVGASPLHF. The CDR3 bases are TGTGCCAGCAGCGTAGGGGCGTCACCCCTCCACTTT.

The chain recombines TRBV5-1 with TRBJ2-3, with TRBD2 identical over 12 bases. Trimming took 9 bases from V and 5 from J; bases not matched to a gene: 10. This CDR3 spans 15 amino acids. Germline V gene sequence: CDR1 SGHRS, CDR2 YFSETQ. The CDR3 nucleotides read TGCGCCACCTCTAGCGGGAGGGAGCATGTAGATACGCAGTATTTT. As protein: CATSSGREHVDTQYF.

The CDR3 region has the DNA TGTGCCAGCTCACCCACTAAGGAAGACACCATATATTTT. This sequence encodes CASSPTKEDTIYF. The chain couples TRBV18 to TRBJ1-3; no reliable D call. Germline assignment: CDR1 KGHSH and CDR2 LQKENI. Trimming took off 3 bases at V and 8 bases at J, with 11 bases between the two ends. This CDR3 comprises 13 residues.

This clone has only one observation. This chain joins TRBV29-1 and TRBJ1-2; the D gene is possibly TRBD1 (5 bases). V was clipped by 6 bases and J by 4 bases, with 15 bases between them. This CDR3 contains 13 residues. Germline V gene sequence: CDR1 SQVTM, CDR2 ANQGSEA. The CDR3 protein is CSVAGGVGYGYTF. DNA of the CDR3: TGCAGCGTAGCGGGGGGAGTGGGCTATGGCTACACCTTC. Combining the CDR3 with reference TRBV29-1 and TRBJ1-2 gives the whole variable domain SAVISQKPSRDICQRGTSLTIQCQVDSQVTMMFWYRQQPGQSLTLIATANQGSEATYESGFVIDKFPISRPNLTFSTLTVSNMSPEDSSIYLCSVAGGVGYGYTFGSGTRLTVV.

The chain carries TRBV6-2 or TRBV6-3 and TRBJ2-7; 13 bases line up with TRBD2. Germline V lookup: CDR1 MNHEY, CDR2 SVGEGT. J was trimmed by 4 bases and V by 4 bases; bases with no gene match: 10. CDR3 length: 17 residues. CDR3 DNA: TGTGCCAGCAGTTTCTCGGGACTAGCGGGGCAGGGGTACGAGCAGTACTTC. It yields the protein CASSFSGLAGQGYEQYF.

The chain couples TRBV6-4 to TRBJ2-1, with 10 bases lining up with TRBD2. V lost 6 bases, J lost 8 bases, and 7 bases stayed unmatched. The CDR3 is 14 amino acids. Germline V lookup: CDR1 MRHNA, CDR2 SNTAGT. The CDR3 spells CASRPSGSKDEQFF. The CDR3 DNA reads as TGTGCCAGCAGACCTAGCGGGAGTAAGGATGAGCAGTTCTTC.

V gene TRBV3-1 (or the pseudogene TRBV3-2) combines with J gene TRBJ2-5; D is perhaps TRBD2 (5 bases). This CDR3 has 17 residues. The germline V gene has CDR1 LGHDT and CDR2 YNNKEL (reference sequence). With 0 bases removed from V and 5 bases from J, the gap between germline ends came to 19 bases. DNA of the CDR3: TGTGCCAGCAGCCAAGATTTGGCCGGCGGACTTTCCGAGACCCAGTACTTC. Translated, it gives CASSQDLAGGLSETQYF.

This chain connects TRBV18 to TRBJ1-3; no definite D call. Between the trimmed V and J ends, which lost 2 bases and 5 bases, there was a span of 10 bases. The V gene's germline CDR1 is KGHSH and CDR2 LQKENI. The CDR3 extends over 14 amino acids. CDR3: CASSPNSQRNTIYF. CDR3 DNA: TGTGCCAGCTCACCAAACAGCCAAAGAAACACCATATATTTT.

The table lists this clone with a count of one. The chain combines TRBV28 with TRBJ2-5, with TRBD1 matching 8 bases. Per germline, CDR1 MDHEN and CDR2 SYDVKM. V lost 6 bases to trimming and J lost 2 bases; unmatched junction nucleotides: 5. This CDR3 is built from 14 residues. As DNA, the CDR3 is TGTGCCAGCAGGTTCACAGGGGGACAAGAGACCCAGTACTTC. Translated: CASRFTGGQETQYF.

The rearrangement joins TRBV30 to TRBJ2-4; D is possibly TRBD2 (6 bases). The CDR3 is made up of 11 amino acids. The V gene lost 7 bases and the J gene lost 6 bases, with 10 bases spanning the gap. Germline CDR1 GTSNPN, CDR2 SVGIG (reference sequence). CDR3 protein: CAFSGPNIQYF. CDR3 bases: TGTGCCTTTAGCGGACCAAACATTCAGTACTTC.

The chain is built from TRBV5-4 and TRBJ1-3, with 8 bases identical to TRBD1. Germline CDR1 SGHNT, CDR2 YYREEE (reference sequence). This CDR3 is 18 amino acids long. Trimming cost V 4 bases and J 4 bases; bases outside gene matches: 16. The CDR3 protein is CASSLMGDRPLSGNTIYF. CDR3 DNA: TGTGCCAGCAGCCTGATGGGGGACAGGCCGCTTTCAGGAAACACCATATATTTT.

The gene calls are TRBV5-4 and TRBJ1-1; D is ambiguous. Germline values: CDR1 SGHNT, CDR2 YYREEE (reference sequence). The CDR3 is 13 amino acids. V was clipped by 3 bases and J by 1 base, with 7 bases between them. The CDR3 bases are TGTGCCAGCAGCTCACAAAGGAACACTGAAGCTTTCTTT. Protein: CASSSQRNTEAFF. Combining the CDR3 with reference TRBV5-4 and TRBJ1-1 gives the whole variable domain ETGVTQSPTHLIKTRGQQVTLRCSSQSGHNTVSWYQQALGQGPQFIFQYYREEENGRGNFPPRFSGLQFPNYSSELNVNALELDDSALYLCASSSQRNTEAFFGQGTRLTVV.

This clone turned up a few times. The chain joins TRBV6-5 to TRBJ1-3, with D tentatively TRBD1 (6 bases). The CDR3 length is 13 residues. Deletions cut 6 bases from V and 6 bases from J, with 12 bases between. Germline V CDR1 and CDR2: MNHEY, SVGAGI. This CDR3 reads CASRTGLENTIYF. Here the CDR3 DNA reads TGTGCCAGCAGGACAGGTCTCGAAAACACCATATATTTT.

This CDR3 reads CASRTSGSYEQYF. The CDR3 nucleotides are TGTGCCAGCAGGACTAGCGGGTCTTACGAGCAGTACTTC. This rearrangement joins TRBV27 to TRBJ2-7, with 10 bases aligning to TRBD2. V lost 6 bases to trimming and J lost 4 bases; unmatched junction nucleotides: 3. This CDR3 is 13 amino acids long. The germline V gene encodes CDR1 MNHEY and CDR2 SMNVEV (reference sequence).

This clone was seen once. CDR3 nucleotide sequence: TGCGCCAGCAGCCAGTCTAGCGGCACTAGCACAGATACGCAGTATTTT. This sequence encodes CASSQSSGTSTDTQYF. The genes are TRBV4-1 and TRBJ2-3, with TRBD2 identical over 7 bases. The germline gives CDR1 MGHRA, CDR2 YSYEKL. V shed 3 bases and J 0 bases; nucleotides not matched to a gene: 6. This CDR3 is 16 amino acids long.